One sample yielded the 24 T cell receptor beta chains listed below, sequenced in a study of a mutant IDH1 vaccine in newly diagnosed glioma. TCRdb keeps only in-frame clones here, not all; method: immunoSEQ multiplex PCR. This sample yields some 19,000 clones, of which 70% to 85% are seen a single time; approximately 5% belongs to the top ten. Time point: baseline, week 1 (first vaccination visit). Treatment of the sample: pre-vaccination baseline after standard-of-care therapy. Sequenced material: PBMCs, taken from a glioma patient treated with radiotherapy, temozolomide or both. These receptors came from a man aged 35 to 55 with glioma.

This chain's CDR3 is CASRGPEQGRYEQYV. The CDR3 nucleotides are TGTGCCAGCAGGGGACCGGAACAGGGCCGGTACGAGCAGTACGTC. The chain couples TRBV6-1 to TRBJ2-7, with D possibly matching TRBD1 (6 bases). Trimming took 6 bases from V and 4 from J, leaving 19 bases between them. From germline, CDR1 is MNHNS and CDR2 SASEGT. This CDR3 region has 15 residues.

V and J are TRBV4-2 and TRBJ2-6; no clear D. CDR1 is LGHNA and CDR2 is YNFKEQ in the germline V gene. The CDR3 has 16 residues. Trimming took off 0 bases at V and 0 bases at J, with 6 bases between the two ends. The CDR3 is CASSQDPLSGANVLTF. The CDR3 DNA reads TGTGCCAGCAGCCAAGACCCACTCTCTGGGGCCAACGTCCTGACTTTC.

This clone was found once. The chain carries TRBV4-2 and TRBJ1-4; 8 bases align to TRBD1. This CDR3 region has 14 residues. The germline gives CDR1 LGHNA, CDR2 YNFKEQ. V lost 4 bases, J lost 3 bases, and 1 base stayed unmatched. CDR3 in amino acids: CASSPGQANEKLFF. In DNA, the CDR3 is TGTGCCAGCAGCCCGGGACAGGCTAATGAAAAACTGTTTTTT.

The chain combines TRBV28 with TRBJ2-7, with D perhaps being TRBD1 or TRBD2 (5 bases each). Germline assignment: CDR1 MDHEN and CDR2 SYDVKM. Between the trimmed V and J ends, which lost 8 bases and 0 bases, there was a span of 14 bases. This CDR3 comprises 14 residues. In nucleotides, the CDR3 is TGTGCCAGCCTAGAAGCAGGGAGCTCCTACGAGCAGTACTTC. It is translated as CASLEAGSSYEQYF.

V is TRBV5-1 and J is TRBJ2-7; 9 nucleotides line up with TRBD2. Germline V CDR1 and CDR2: SGHRS, YFSETQ. V was pared by 1 base and J by 4 bases, with 6 bases of the junction left unmatched. The CDR3 runs 15 residues. This CDR3 is CASSLSSGRIYEQYF. CDR3 DNA: TGCGCCAGCAGCTTGAGTAGCGGGAGAATTTACGAGCAGTACTTC.

The rearrangement joins TRBV5-6 to TRBJ1-4; TRBD1 is a possible D gene (6 bases). The CDR3 length is 16 residues. Germline V gene sequence: CDR1 SGHDT, CDR2 YYEEEE. The ends were cut back, 3 bases at V and 0 bases at J, with 12 bases in the middle. As DNA, the CDR3 is TGTGCCAGCAGCTCGTACAGGACAGCAACTAATGAAAAACTGTTTTTT. Its translation: CASSSYRTATNEKLFF. Using reference TRBV5-6 and TRBJ1-4 for the parts outside the CDR3, the full variable domain is DAGVTQSPTHLIKTRGQQVTLRCSPKSGHDTVSWYQQALGQGPQFIFQYYEEEERQRGNFPDRFSGHQFPNYSSELNVNALLLGDSALYLCASSSYRTATNEKLFFGSGTQLSVL.

The chain joins TRBV6-4 to TRBJ1-1; 10 nucleotides line up with TRBD1. The germline V gene encodes CDR1 MRHNA and CDR2 SNTAGT. This CDR3 spans 19 amino acids. V lost 2 bases and J lost 1; bases outside the gene matches: 13. CDR3 sequence (DNA): TGTGCCAGCAGTGACACAGACAGGGGGCCGTTGGAGGCGAACACTGAAGCTTTCTTT. It encodes CASSDTDRGPLEANTEAFF.

The V and J genes are TRBV30 and TRBJ1-1; no clear D. The germline gives CDR1 GTSNPN, CDR2 SVGIG (reference sequence). Between the trimmed V and J ends, which lost 3 bases and 1 base, there was a span of 9 bases. The CDR3 is 13 residues long. The CDR3 DNA is TGTGCCTGGAGGGACGCCTGGAACACTGAAGCTTTCTTT. Its translation: CAWRDAWNTEAFF. The variable domain in full, completed from reference TRBV30 and TRBJ1-1, reads SQTIHQWPATLVQPVGSPLSLECTVEGTSNPNLYWYRQAAGRGLQLLFYSVGIGQISSEVPQNLSASRPQDRQFILSSKKLLLSDSGFYLCAWRDAWNTEAFFGQGTRLTVV.

This chain links TRBV14 with TRBJ1-3; a possible D gene is TRBD1 (5 bases). Germline V gives CDR1 SGHDN, CDR2 FVKESK. V lost 3 bases and J 0 bases, leaving 9 bases between the germline ends. There are 15 residues in the CDR3. In nucleotides, the CDR3 is TGTGCCAGCAGCCAGCGACAGTTCTCTGGAAACACCATATATTTT. This codes for CASSQRQFSGNTIYF.

V is TRBV4-2 and J is TRBJ1-1, with D tentatively TRBD1 (5 bases). The CDR3 runs to 16 residues. The germline V gene encodes CDR1 LGHNA and CDR2 YNFKEQ. Trimming removed 0 bases at V and 5 bases at J, with 16 bases between. CDR3 in DNA: TGTGCCAGCAGCCAAGATAGGCTGTCTCGGGGGACTGAAGCTTTCTTT. Residues: CASSQDRLSRGTEAFF.

The chain uses TRBV6-1 and TRBJ2-7, with TRBD1 matching 9 bases. J gave up 4 bases and V 5 bases, and 6 bases lay outside the gene matches. Germline V lookup: CDR1 MNHNS, CDR2 SASEGT. The CDR3 loop spans 14 amino acids. The CDR3 region is CASSNTGGGYEQYF. For the CDR3, the DNA is TGTGCCAGCAGTAACACAGGGGGCGGGTACGAGCAGTACTTC.

The chain has TRBV5-1 and TRBJ2-7; D gene uncertain. The CDR3 is 14 residues long. Germline CDR1 reads SGHRS; CDR2 reads YFSETQ. The V end lost 0 bases, the J end lost 0 bases, and 7 bases lay between the germline ends. CDR3 amino acids: CASSLGPDSYEQYF. In nucleotides, the CDR3 is TGCGCCAGCAGCTTGGGTCCTGACTCCTACGAGCAGTACTTC.

The J gene is TRBJ1-5, the V gene TRBV27; maybe TRBD1 (5 bases). The V end was cut by 3 bases, the J end by 3 bases, with 12 bases between. Germline values: CDR1 MNHEY, CDR2 SMNVEV (reference sequence). The CDR3 totals 15 residues. The DNA for the CDR3 is TGTGCCAGCAGTTTCCTCCCGGGGCTCAATCAGCCCCAGCATTTT. Protein sequence: CASSFLPGLNQPQHF.

This clone came up a few times. The V and J genes are TRBV6-1 and TRBJ1-2, with D perhaps TRBD1 (5 bases). CDR3 length: 12 amino acids. V shed 10 bases and J shed 6 bases, with 15 bases lying between them. Per germline, CDR1 MNHNS and CDR2 SASEGT. The CDR3 sequence: CAILGDGNGYTF. DNA of the CDR3: TGTGCCATCCTTGGGGACGGGAATGGCTACACCTTC.

This clone has more than one count but fewer than ten. The chain combines TRBV7-2 with TRBJ2-4, with 9 bases lining up with TRBD1. Germline CDR1 is SGHTA and CDR2 is FQGNSA. The junction had 5 bases not matched to a gene; V was cut back by 2 bases and J by 9 bases. The CDR3 spans 14 residues. The CDR3 DNA reads as TGTGCCAGCAGCTTAAGCGGGACAGGGACCATTCAGTACTTC. Protein product: CASSLSGTGTIQYF.

The chain links TRBV27 to TRBJ2-7, with 7 positions matching TRBD1. CDR1 MNHEY and CDR2 SMNVEV come from the germline V gene (reference sequence). The CDR3 is 16 residues long. With 3 bases clipped from V and 2 bases from J, the junction kept 10 bases outside the gene matches. CDR3 amino acids: CASSFSLGTATYEQYF. The CDR3 DNA reads TGTGCCAGCAGTTTTTCCCTCGGGACAGCCACCTACGAGCAGTACTTC.

The table lists this clone with a few counts. CDR3 nucleotides: TGCGCCAGCAGCCAAGTACTTGTGGGTACTGAAGCTTTCTTT. Protein product: CASSQVLVGTEAFF. The gene calls are TRBV4-1 and TRBJ1-1; no firm D call. CDR3 size: 14 residues. The ends were cut back, 1 base at V and 5 bases at J, with 11 bases in the middle. Germline V gene data show CDR1 as MGHRA and CDR2 as YSYEKL.

V is TRBV29-1 and J is TRBJ2-5, with D unclear. Looked up from germline, CDR1 is SQVTM and CDR2 is ANQGSEA. Between the trimmed V and J ends, which lost 4 bases and 2 bases, there was a span of 5 bases. This CDR3 is built from 11 residues. The CDR3 region has the DNA TGCAGCGTTGTGGAGCAAGAGACCCAGTACTTC. Its protein product is CSVVEQETQYF.

The chain combines TRBV21-1 with TRBJ2-7. TRBV21-1 is a known pseudogene. The CDR3 runs 14 residues. CDR3 in amino acids: CASSGGSDGDEQYV. For the CDR3, the DNA is TGTGCCAGCAGCGGCGGATCGGACGGAGACGAGCAGTACGTC.

The CDR3, as DNA: TGTGCCTGGAGCGTCGGGCACTTCGGAAACACCATATATTTT. Its translation: CAWSVGHFGNTIYF. The rearrangement links TRBV30 to TRBJ1-3; D gene unclear. The germline V gene encodes CDR1 GTSNPN and CDR2 SVGIG (reference sequence). V shed 3 bases and J shed 4 bases, with 13 bases lying between them. This CDR3 is built from 14 residues.

The chain employs TRBV25-1 and TRBJ2-2; D remains unclear. V dropped 3 bases and J dropped 0 bases, with 5 bases sitting between them. The CDR3 consists of 14 residues. The germline V gene encodes CDR1 MGHDK and CDR2 SYGVNS. The CDR3, as DNA: TGTGCCAGCAGTGACAGCCCGAACACCGGGGAGCTGTTTTTT. Translation gives CASSDSPNTGELFF.

The rearrangement uses TRBV6-6 and TRBJ1-2; no clear D gene. With 2 bases removed from V and 8 bases from J, the gap between germline ends came to 15 bases. The CDR3 extends over 14 amino acids. Germline assignment: CDR1 MNHNY and CDR2 SVGAGI (reference sequence). The CDR3 DNA is TGTGCCAGCAGTTACCAACCACCGGGGAAAGGCTACACCTTC. Amino acid sequence: CASSYQPPGKGYTF.

The chain has TRBV6-1 and TRBJ1-2, with 9 bases identical to TRBD1. Trimming removed 6 bases from V and 4 bases from J; junction bases left unmatched: 6. The CDR3 has 14 amino acids. Germline V gene sequence: CDR1 MNHNS, CDR2 SASEGT. The CDR3 reads CASRDRGGGYGYTF. The CDR3 DNA follows: TGTGCCAGCAGGGACAGGGGAGGAGGCTATGGCTACACCTTC.

V and J are TRBV7-2 and TRBJ1-5; 7 positions agree with TRBD1. The CDR3 has 15 amino acids. Germline-derived CDR1 and CDR2 are SGHTA and FQGNSA. The ends lost 5 bases at V and 4 bases at J; junction bases unmatched: 8. The CDR3 bases are TGTGCCAGCAGCCCAGGGGGACGGAGGAATCAGCCCCAGCATTTT. It translates to CASSPGGRRNQPQHF. Supplemented by reference TRBV7-2 and TRBJ1-5, the full variable domain reads GAGVSQSPSNKVTEKGKDVELRCDPISGHTALYWYRQSLGQGLEFLIYFQGNSAPDKSGLPSDRFSAERTGGSVSTLTIQRTQQEDSAVYLCASSPGGRRNQPQHFGDGTRLSIL.